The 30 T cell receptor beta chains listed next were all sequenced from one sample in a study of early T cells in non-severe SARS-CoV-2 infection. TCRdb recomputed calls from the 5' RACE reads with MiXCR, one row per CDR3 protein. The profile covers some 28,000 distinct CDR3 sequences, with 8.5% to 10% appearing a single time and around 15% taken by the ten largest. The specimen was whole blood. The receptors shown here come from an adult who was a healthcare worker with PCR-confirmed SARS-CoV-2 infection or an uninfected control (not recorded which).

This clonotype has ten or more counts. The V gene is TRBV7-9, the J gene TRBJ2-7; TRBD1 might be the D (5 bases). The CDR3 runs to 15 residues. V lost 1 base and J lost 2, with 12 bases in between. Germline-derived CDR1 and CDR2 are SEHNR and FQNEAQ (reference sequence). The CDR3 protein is CASSLDAGHTYEQYF. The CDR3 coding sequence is TGTGCCAGCAGCTTAGATGCAGGACATACCTACGAGCAGTACTTC. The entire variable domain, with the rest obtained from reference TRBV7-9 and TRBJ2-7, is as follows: DTGVSQNPRHKITKRGQNVTFRCDPISEHNRLYWYRQTLGQGPEFLTYFQNEAQLEKSRLLSDRFSAERPKGSFSTLEIQRTEQGDSAMYLCASSLDAGHTYEQYFGPGTRLTVT.

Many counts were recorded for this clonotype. The CDR3 nucleotides are TGCAGTGCTAGAGGCCCAGGGGGCAATCAGCCCCAGCATTTT. This encodes CSARGPGGNQPQHF. The chain joins TRBV20-1 to TRBJ1-5; D perhaps matches TRBD1 (6 bases). The V gene lost 1 base and the J gene lost 2 bases, with 9 bases spanning the gap. The germline V gene encodes CDR1 DFQATT and CDR2 SNEGSKA (reference sequence). This CDR3 contains 14 residues.

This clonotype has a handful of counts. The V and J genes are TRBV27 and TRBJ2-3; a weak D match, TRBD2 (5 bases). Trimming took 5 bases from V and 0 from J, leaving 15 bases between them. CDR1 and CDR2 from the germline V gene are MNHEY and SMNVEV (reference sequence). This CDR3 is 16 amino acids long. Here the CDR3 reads CASSPGSGPSTDTQYF. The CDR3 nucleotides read TGTGCCAGCAGTCCCGGCAGCGGACCAAGCACAGATACGCAGTATTTT.

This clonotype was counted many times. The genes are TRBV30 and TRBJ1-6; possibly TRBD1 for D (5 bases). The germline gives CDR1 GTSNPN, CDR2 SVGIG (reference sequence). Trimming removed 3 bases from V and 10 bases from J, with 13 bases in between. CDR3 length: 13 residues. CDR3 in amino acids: CAWRGLSRSPLHF. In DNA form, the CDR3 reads TGTGCCTGGAGGGGGCTTTCTCGCTCACCCCTCCACTTT.

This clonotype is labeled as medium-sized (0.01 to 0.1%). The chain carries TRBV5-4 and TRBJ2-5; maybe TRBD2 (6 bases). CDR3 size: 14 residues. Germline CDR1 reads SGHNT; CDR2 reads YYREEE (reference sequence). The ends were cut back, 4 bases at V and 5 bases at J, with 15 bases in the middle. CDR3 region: CASSTGLLSETQYF. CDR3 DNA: TGTGCCAGCAGCACGGGACTCCTATCGGAGACCCAGTACTTC.

CDR3 sequence (DNA): TGTGCCAGCAGCTTGGTAGGGCAGCATTCCTTCTATGGCTACACCTTC. It is translated as CASSLVGQHSFYGYTF. The gene calls are TRBV5-6 and TRBJ1-2, with D uncertain. This CDR3 region has 16 residues. Trimming left V 0 bases short and J 4 bases short, with 16 bases between. Germline V gene data show CDR1 as SGHDT and CDR2 as YYEEEE. The full variable domain, rest sourced from reference TRBV5-6 and TRBJ1-2, is DAGVTQSPTHLIKTRGQQVTLRCSPKSGHDTVSWYQQALGQGPQFIFQYYEEEERQRGNFPDRFSGHQFPNYSSELNVNALLLGDSALYLCASSLVGQHSFYGYTFGSGTRLTVV.

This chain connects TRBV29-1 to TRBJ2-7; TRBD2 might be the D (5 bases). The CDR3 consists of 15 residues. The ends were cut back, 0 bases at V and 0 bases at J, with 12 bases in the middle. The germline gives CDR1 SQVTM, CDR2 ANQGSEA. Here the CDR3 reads CSVEDETGSSYEQYF. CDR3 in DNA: TGCAGCGTTGAAGATGAGACGGGAAGCTCCTACGAGCAGTACTTC.

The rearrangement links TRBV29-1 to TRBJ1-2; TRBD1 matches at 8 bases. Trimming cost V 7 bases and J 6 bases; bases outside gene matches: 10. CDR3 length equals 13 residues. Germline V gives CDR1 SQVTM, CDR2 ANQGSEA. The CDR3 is CSATGTGEHGYTF. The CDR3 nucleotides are TGCAGCGCCACCGGGACAGGCGAACATGGCTACACCTTC.

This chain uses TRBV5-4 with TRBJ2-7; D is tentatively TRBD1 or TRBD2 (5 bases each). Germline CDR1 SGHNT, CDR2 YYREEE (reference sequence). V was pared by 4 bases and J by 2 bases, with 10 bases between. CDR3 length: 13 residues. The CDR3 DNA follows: TGTGCCAGCAGCGAGGGACGGGCCTACGAGCAGTACTTC. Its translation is CASSEGRAYEQYF.

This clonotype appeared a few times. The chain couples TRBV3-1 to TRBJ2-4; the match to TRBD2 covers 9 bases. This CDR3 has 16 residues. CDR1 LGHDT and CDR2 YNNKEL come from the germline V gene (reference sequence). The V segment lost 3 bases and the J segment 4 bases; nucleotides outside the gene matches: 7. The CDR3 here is CASSQVSGGRKNIQYF. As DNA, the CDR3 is TGTGCCAGCAGCCAGGTCAGCGGGGGGCGGAAAAACATTCAGTACTTC.

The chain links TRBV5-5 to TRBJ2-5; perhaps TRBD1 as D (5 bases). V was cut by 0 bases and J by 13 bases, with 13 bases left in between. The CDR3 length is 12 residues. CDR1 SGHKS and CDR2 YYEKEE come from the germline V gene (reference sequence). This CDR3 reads CASSLVDSLWYF. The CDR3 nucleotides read TGTGCCAGCAGCTTGGTTGACAGCCTATGGTACTTC. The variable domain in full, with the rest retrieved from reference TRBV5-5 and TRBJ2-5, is DAGVTQSPTHLIKTRGQQVTLRCSPISGHKSVSWYQQVLGQGPQFIFQYYEKEERGRGNFPDRFSARQFPNYSSELNVNALLLGDSALYLCASSLVDSLWYFGPGTRLLVL.

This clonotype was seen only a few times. The CDR3 sequence: CSARLGTGNSPLHF. CDR3 DNA sequence: TGCAGTGCTAGGCTGGGGACAGGGAATTCACCCCTCCACTTT. The chain couples TRBV20-1 to TRBJ1-6, with 9 bases aligning to TRBD1. The trim removed 3 bases at V and 7 bases at J, leaving 4 bases unmatched. Germline CDR1 is DFQATT and CDR2 is SNEGSKA (reference sequence). The CDR3 has 14 residues.

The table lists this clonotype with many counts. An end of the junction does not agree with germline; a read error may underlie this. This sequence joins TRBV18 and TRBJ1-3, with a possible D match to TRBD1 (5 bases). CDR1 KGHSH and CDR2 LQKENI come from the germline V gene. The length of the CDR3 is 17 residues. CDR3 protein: CASSPPTGPSSENTIYF. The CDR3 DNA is TGTGCCAGCTCACCACCGACGGGGCCGAGCTCTGAAAACACCATATATTTT.

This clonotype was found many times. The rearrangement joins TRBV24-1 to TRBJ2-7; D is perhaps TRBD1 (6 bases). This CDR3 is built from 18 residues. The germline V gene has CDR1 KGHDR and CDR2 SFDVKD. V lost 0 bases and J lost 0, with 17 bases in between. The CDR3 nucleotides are TGTGCCACCAGTGATTTGCACGCCAGGACAGCGAACTCCTACGAGCAGTACTTC. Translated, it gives CATSDLHARTANSYEQYF.

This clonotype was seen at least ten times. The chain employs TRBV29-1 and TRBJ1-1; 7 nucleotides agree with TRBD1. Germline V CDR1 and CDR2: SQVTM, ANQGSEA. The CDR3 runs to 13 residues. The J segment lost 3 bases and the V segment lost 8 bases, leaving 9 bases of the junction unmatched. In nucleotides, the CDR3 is TGCAGCACAAGACAGGGAGGGGACACTGAAGCTTTCTTT. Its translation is CSTRQGGDTEAFF.

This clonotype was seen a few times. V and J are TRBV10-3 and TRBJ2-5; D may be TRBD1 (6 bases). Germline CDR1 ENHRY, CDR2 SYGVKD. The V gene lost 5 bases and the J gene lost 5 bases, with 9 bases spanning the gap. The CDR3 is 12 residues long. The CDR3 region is CAISPQGETQYF. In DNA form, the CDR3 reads TGTGCCATCAGTCCCCAGGGGGAGACCCAGTACTTC.

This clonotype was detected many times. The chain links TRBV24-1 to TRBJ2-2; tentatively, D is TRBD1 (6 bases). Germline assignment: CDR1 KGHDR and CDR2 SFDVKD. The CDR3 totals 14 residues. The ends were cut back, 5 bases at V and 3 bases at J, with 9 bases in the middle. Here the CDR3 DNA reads TGTGCCACCAGTGGGCAGGGGTACACCGGGGAGCTGTTTTTT. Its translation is CATSGQGYTGELFF.

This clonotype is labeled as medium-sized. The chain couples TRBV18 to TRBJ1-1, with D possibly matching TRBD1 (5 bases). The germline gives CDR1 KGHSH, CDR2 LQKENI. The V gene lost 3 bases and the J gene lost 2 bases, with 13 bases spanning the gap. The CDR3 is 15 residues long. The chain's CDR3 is CASSPSGQRNTEAFF. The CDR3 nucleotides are TGTGCCAGCTCACCGTCCGGACAAAGAAACACTGAAGCTTTCTTT.

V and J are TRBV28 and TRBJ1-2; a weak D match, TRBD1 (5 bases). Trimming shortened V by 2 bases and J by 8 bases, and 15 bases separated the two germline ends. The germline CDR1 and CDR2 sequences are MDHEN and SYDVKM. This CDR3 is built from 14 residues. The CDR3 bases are TGTGCCAGCAGTTTAACGGACATCCTCGGAGGCTACACCTTC. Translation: CASSLTDILGGYTF.

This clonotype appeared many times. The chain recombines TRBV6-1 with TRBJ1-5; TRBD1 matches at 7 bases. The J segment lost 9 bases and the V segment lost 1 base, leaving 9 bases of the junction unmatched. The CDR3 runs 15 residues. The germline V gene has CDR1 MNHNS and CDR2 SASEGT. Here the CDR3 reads CASSEGDSPFRPQHF. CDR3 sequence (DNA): TGTGCCAGCAGTGAAGGGGACAGTCCTTTCCGGCCCCAGCATTTT.

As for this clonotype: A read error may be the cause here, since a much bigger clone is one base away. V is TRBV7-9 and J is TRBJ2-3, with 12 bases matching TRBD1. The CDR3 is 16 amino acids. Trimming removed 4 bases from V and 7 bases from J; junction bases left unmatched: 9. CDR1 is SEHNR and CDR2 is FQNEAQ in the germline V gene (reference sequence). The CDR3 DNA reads TGTGCCAGCAGCTCTCCCGGGACAGGGGGCTCAAATACGCAGTATTTT. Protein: CASSSPGTGGSNTQYF.

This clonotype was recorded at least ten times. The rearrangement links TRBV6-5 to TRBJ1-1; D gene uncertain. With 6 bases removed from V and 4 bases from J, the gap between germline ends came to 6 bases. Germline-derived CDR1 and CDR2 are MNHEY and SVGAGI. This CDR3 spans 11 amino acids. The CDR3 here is CASRRTTEAFF. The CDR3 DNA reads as TGTGCCAGCAGACGTACCACTGAAGCTTTCTTT.

This CDR3 is CASSGLSGGVNEQYF. DNA of the CDR3: TGTGCCAGCAGTGGACTATCTGGGGGTGTGAACGAGCAGTACTTC. V gene TRBV27 combines with J gene TRBJ2-7, with D perhaps TRBD2 (6 bases). The CDR3 totals 15 residues. V lost 5 bases, J lost 5 bases, and 19 bases lay in between. CDR1 is MNHEY, CDR2 SMNVEV, per germline (reference sequence).

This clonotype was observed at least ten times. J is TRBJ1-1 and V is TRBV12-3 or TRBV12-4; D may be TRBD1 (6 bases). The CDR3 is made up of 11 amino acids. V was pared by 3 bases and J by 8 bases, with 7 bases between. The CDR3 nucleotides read TGTGCCAGCAGTTTGGGGGCAGAAGCTTTCTTT. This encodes CASSLGAEAFF.

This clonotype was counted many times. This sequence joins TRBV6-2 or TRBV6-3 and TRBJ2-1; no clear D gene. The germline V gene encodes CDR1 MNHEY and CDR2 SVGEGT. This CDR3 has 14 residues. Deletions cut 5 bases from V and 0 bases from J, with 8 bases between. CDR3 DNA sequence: TGTGCCAGCAGTCCCGATTACTCCTACAATGAGCAGTTCTTC. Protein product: CASSPDYSYNEQFF.

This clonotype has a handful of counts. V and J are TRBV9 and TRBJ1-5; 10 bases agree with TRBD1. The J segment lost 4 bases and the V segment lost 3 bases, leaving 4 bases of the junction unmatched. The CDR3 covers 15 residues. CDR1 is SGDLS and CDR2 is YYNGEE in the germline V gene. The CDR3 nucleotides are TGTGCCAGCAGCGGGGGGACAGGGGCTAATCAGCCCCAGCATTTT. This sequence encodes CASSGGTGANQPQHF.

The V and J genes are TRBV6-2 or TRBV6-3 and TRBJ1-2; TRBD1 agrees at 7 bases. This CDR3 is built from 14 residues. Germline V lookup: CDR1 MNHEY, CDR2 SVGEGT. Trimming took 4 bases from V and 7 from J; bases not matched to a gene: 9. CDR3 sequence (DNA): TGTGCCAGCAGTTCGATCGACAGGGCGGGTGGCTACACCTTC. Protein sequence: CASSSIDRAGGYTF.

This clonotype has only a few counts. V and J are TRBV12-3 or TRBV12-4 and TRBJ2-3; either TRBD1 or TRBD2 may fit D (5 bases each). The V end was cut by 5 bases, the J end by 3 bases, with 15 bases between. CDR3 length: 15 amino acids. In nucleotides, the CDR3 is TGTGCCAGCAGTACCGGGACCGCAGGGACAGATACGCAGTATTTT. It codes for CASSTGTAGTDTQYF.

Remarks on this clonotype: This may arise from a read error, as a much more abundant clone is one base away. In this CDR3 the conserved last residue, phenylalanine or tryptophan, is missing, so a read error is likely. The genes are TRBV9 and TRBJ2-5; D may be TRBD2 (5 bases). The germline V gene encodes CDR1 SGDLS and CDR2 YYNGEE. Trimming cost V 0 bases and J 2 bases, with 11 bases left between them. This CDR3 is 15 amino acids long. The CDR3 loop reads CASSVDSGIQETQYY. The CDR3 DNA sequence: TGTGCCAGCAGCGTAGATTCGGGAATTCAAGAGACCCAGTACTAC.

DNA for the CDR3: TGCGCCAGCAGCCCGGAGGCTACCCCCCAAAGCTCCTACGAGCAGTACTTC. This sequence encodes CASSPEATPQSSYEQYF. The V call is TRBV5-1, the J call TRBJ2-7; the D gene is possibly TRBD2 (5 bases). CDR3 length: 17 amino acids. V was clipped by 4 bases and J by 0 bases, with 20 bases between them. Germline V CDR1 and CDR2: SGHRS, YFSETQ.